This entry concerns a single TCR beta chain. The sample comes from a study of blood T cell repertoires in COVID-19. Study context: COVID-19 samples from acute and convalescent phases originated in the United States, Italy and Spain. Sources were T cells, B-cell-depleted T cells, or PBMCs; the material itself was cDNA or gDNA.

Original handling: Counts of nucleated cells, estimated from reference gene primer amplification, were obtained. Assay: immunoSEQ multiplex PCR; the TCRdb copy retains only in-frame clones and omits some. That table is the source of V, J and clone size, and D and trimming were worked out from the DNA. In the table there are around 97,000 clones, 84% of which are singletons. Germline CDR1 is MNHNS and CDR2 is SASEGT. V lost 3 bases and J lost 4, with 9 bases in between. The CDR3 is 13 amino acids. This TCR came from a human donor in a cohort sampled during active or convalescent COVID-19. Sequencing was done on a sample of peripheral blood. This chain links TRBV6-1 with TRBJ1-2; D is ambiguous. In DNA form, the CDR3 reads TGTGCCAGCAGTGAGGCAGGTATCTATGGCTACACCTTC. This codes for CASSEAGIYGYTF.